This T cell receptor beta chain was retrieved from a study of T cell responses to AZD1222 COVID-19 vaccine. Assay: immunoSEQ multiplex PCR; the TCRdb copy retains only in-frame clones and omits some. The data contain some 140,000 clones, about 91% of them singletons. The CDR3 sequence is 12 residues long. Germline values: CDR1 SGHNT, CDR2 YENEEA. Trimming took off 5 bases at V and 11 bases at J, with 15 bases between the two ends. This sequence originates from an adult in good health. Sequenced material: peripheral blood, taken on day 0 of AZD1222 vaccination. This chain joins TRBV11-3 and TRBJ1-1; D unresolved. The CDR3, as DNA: TGTGCCAGCAGCCCCCCGGGGAGGGTGGCTTTCTTT. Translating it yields CASSPPGRVAFF.